Reported below is one T cell receptor beta chain. This entry comes from a study of T cell changes during pregnancy in multiple sclerosis. V lost 7 bases to trimming and J lost 3 bases, with 7 bases between them. There are 11 residues in the CDR3. Germline V gene sequence: CDR1 MNHNS, CDR2 SASEGT. Repertoires were generated with immunoSEQ multiplex PCR, while TCRdb's copy carries only in-frame clones and drops some. The data hold over 35,000 clones, with roughly nine tenths observed a single time. The V gene is TRBV6-1, the J gene TRBJ2-7; D is uncertain. The receptor comes from a female donor with multiple sclerosis, enrolled in a pregnancy study. The material sequenced was peripheral blood, taken before pregnancy. In nucleotides, the CDR3 is TGTGCCAGCACAGATCTCTACGAGCAGTACTTC. It translates to CASTDLYEQYF.